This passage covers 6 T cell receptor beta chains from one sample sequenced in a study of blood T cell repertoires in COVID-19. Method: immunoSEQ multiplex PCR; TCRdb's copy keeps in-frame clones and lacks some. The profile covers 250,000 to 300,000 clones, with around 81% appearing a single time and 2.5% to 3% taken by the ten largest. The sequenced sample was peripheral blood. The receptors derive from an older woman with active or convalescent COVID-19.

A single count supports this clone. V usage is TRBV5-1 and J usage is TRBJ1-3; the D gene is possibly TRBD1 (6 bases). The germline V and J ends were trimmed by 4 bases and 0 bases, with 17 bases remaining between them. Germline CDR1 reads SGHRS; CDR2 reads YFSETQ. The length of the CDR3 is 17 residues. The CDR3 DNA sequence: TGCGCCAGCAGCGCATTTACTCAGGGGTACTCTGGAAACACCATATATTTT. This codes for CASSAFTQGYSGNTIYF.

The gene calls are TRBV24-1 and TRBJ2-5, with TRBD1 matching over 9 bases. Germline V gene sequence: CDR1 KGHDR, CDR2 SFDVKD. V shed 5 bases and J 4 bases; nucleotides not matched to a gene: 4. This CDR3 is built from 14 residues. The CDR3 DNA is TGTGCCACCAGTGCCTCACAGGGGGCAGAGACCCAGTACTTC. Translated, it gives CATSASQGAETQYF.

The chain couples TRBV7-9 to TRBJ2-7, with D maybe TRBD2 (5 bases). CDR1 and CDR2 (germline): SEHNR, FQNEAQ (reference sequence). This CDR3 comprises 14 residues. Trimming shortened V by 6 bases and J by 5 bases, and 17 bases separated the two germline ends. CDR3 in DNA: TGTGCCAGCAGGCCAACGGGATCCCCTAACGAGCAGTACTTC. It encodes CASRPTGSPNEQYF.

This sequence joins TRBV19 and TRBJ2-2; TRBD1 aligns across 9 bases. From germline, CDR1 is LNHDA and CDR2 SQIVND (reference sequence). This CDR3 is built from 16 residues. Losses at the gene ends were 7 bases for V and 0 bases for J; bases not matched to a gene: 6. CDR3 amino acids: CASNLRQGANTGELFF. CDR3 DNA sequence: TGTGCCAGTAACCTACGACAGGGGGCGAACACCGGGGAGCTGTTTTTT.

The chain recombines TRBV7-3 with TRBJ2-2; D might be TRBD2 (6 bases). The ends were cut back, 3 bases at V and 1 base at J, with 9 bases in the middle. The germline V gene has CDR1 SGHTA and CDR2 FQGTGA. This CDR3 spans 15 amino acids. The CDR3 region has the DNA TGTGCCAGCAGCTTCTACGGGGGGAACACCGGGGAGCTGTTTTTT. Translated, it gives CASSFYGGNTGELFF.

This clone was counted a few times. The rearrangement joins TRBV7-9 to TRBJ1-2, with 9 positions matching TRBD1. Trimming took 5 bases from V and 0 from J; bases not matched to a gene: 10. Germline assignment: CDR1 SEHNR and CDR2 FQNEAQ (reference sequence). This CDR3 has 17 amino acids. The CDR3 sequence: CASSPSGQGRTNYGYTF. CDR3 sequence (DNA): TGTGCCAGCAGCCCCAGCGGACAGGGGCGAACTAACTATGGCTACACCTTC.